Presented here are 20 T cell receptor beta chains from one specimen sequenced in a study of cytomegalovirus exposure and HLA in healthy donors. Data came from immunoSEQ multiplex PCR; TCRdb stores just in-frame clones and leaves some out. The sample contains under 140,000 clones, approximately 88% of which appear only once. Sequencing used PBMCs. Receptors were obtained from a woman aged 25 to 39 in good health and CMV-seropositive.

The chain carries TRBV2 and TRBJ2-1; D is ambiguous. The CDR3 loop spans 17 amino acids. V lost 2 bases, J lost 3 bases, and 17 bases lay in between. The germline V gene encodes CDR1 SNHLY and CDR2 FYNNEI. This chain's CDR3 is CASSEKWSPSLYNEQFF. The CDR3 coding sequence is TGTGCCAGCAGTGAAAAGTGGTCACCCTCACTCTACAATGAGCAGTTCTTC. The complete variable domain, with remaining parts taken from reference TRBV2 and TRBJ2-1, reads EPEVTQTPSHQVTQMGQEVILRCVPISNHLYFYWYRQILGQKVEFLVSFYNNEISEKSEIFDDQFSVERPDGSNFTLKIRSTKLEDSAMYFCASSEKWSPSLYNEQFFGPGTRLTVL.

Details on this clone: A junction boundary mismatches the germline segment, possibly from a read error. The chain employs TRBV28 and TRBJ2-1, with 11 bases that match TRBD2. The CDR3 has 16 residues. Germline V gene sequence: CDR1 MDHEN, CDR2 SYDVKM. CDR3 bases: TGTGCCAGCGGAAACCCCGGGACTAGCGGCTACAATGCGCAGTTCTTC. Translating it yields CASGNPGTSGYNAQFF.

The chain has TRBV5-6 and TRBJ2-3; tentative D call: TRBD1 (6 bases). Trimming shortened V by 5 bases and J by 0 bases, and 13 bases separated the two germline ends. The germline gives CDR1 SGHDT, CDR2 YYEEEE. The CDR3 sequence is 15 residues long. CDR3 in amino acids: CASSSGQSSTDTQYF. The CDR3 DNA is TGTGCCAGCAGTTCAGGACAGTCAAGCACAGATACGCAGTATTTT.

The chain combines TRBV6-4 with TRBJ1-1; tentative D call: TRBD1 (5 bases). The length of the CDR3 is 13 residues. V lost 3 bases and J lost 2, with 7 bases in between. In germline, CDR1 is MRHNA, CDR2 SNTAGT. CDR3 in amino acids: CASSEGANTEAFF. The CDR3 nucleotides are TGTGCCAGCAGTGAAGGGGCAAACACTGAAGCTTTCTTT.

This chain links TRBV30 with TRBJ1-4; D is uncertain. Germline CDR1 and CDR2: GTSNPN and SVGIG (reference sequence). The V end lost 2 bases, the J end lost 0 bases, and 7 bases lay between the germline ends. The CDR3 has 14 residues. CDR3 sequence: CAWSWGATNEKLFF. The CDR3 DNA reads TGTGCCTGGAGTTGGGGAGCAACTAATGAAAAACTGTTTTTT.

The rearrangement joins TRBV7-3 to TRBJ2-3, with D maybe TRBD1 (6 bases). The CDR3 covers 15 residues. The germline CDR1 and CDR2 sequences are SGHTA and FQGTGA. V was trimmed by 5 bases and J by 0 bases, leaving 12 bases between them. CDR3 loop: CASSQGISSTDTQYF. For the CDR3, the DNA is TGTGCCAGCAGCCAGGGGATCTCTAGCACAGATACGCAGTATTTT.

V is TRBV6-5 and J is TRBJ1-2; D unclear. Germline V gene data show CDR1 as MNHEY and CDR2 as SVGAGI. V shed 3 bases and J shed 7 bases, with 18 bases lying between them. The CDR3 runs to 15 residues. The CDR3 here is CASSYGESGVGGYTF. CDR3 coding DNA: TGTGCCAGCAGTTATGGGGAGTCCGGAGTGGGTGGCTACACCTTC.

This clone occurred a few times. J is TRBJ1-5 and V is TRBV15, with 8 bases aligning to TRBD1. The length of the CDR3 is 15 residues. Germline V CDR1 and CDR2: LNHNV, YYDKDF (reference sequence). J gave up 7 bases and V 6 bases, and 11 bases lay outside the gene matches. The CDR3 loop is CATRTGTGPDQPQHF. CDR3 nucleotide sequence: TGTGCCACCAGAACCGGGACAGGTCCAGACCAGCCCCAGCATTTT. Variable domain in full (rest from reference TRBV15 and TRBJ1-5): DAMVIQNPRYQVTQFGKPVTLSCSQTLNHNVMYWYQQKSSQAPKLLFHYYDKDFNNEADTPDNFQSRRPNTSFCFLDIRSPGLGDTAMYLCATRTGTGPDQPQHFGDGTRLSIL.

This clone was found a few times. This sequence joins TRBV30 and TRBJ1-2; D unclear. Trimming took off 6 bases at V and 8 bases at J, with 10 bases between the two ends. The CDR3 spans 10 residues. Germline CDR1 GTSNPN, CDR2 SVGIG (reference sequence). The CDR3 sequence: CACDRGGYTF. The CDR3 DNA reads TGTGCCTGTGATAGAGGAGGCTACACCTTC.

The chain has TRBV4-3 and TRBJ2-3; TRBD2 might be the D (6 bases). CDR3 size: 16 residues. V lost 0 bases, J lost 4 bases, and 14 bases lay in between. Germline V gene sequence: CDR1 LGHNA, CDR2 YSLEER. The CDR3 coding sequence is TGCGCCAGCAGCCAAGATCACGCCTGGGGGGCAGATACGCAGTATTTT. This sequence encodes CASSQDHAWGADTQYF.

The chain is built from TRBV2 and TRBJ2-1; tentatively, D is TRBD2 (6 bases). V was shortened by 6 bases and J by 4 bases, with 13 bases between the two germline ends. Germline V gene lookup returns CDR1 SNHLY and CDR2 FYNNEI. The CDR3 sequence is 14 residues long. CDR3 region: CASSGSGLYNEQFF. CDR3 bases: TGTGCCAGCAGCGGGAGCGGACTATACAATGAGCAGTTCTTC.

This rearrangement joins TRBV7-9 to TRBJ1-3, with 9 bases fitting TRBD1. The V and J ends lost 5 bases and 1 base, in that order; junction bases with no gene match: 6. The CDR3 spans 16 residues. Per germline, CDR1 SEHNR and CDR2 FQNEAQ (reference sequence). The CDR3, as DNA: TGTGCCAGCAGCCGCTACAGGGGGCTATCTGGAAACACCATATATTTT. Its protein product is CASSRYRGLSGNTIYF.

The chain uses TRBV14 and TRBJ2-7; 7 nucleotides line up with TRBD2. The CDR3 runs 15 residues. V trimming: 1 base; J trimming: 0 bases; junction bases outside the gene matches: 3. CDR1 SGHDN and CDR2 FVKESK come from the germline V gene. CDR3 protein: CASSQVGGSSYEQYF. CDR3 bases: TGTGCCAGCAGCCAAGTCGGCGGGAGCTCCTACGAGCAGTACTTC.

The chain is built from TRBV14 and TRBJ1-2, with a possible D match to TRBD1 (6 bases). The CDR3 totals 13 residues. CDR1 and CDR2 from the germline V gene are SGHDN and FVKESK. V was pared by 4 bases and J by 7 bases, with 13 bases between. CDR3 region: CASSRDIWSGYTF. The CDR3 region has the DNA TGTGCCAGCAGCCGGGACATATGGTCTGGCTACACCTTC. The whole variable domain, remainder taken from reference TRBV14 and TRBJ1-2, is EAGVTQFPSHSVIEKGQTVTLRCDPISGHDNLYWYRRVMGKEIKFLLHFVKESKQDESGMPNNRFLAERTGGTYSTLKVQPAELEDSGVYFCASSRDIWSGYTFGSGTRLTVV.

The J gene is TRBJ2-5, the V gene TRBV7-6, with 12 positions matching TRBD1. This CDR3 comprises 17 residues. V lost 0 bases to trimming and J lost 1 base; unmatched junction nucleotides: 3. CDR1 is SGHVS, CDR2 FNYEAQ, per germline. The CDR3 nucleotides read TGTGCCAGCAGCTTAGCTTGGGGACAGGGGGCCCAAGAGACCCAGTACTTC. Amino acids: CASSLAWGQGAQETQYF.

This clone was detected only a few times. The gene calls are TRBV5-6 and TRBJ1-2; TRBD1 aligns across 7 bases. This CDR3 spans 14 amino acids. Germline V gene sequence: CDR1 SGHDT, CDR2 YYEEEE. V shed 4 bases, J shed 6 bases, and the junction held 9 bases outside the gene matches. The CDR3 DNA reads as TGTGCCAGCAGCCCCCCCACAGGGGAACATGGCTACACCTTC. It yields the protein CASSPPTGEHGYTF.

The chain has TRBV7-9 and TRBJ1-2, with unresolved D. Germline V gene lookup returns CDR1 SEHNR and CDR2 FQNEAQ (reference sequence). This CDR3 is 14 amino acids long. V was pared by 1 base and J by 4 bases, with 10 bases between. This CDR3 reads CASSLGGGVYGYTF. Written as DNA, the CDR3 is TGTGCCAGCAGCTTAGGAGGTGGAGTCTATGGCTACACCTTC. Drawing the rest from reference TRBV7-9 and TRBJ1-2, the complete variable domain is DTGVSQNPRHKITKRGQNVTFRCDPISEHNRLYWYRQTLGQGPEFLTYFQNEAQLEKSRLLSDRFSAERPKGSFSTLEIQRTEQGDSAMYLCASSLGGGVYGYTFGSGTRLTVV.

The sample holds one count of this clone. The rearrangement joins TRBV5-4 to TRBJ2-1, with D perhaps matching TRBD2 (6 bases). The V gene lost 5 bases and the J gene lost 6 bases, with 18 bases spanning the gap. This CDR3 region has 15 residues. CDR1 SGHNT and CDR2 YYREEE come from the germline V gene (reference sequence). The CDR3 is CASRGEVARGNEQFF. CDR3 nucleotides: TGTGCCAGCAGGGGGGAGGTGGCCCGGGGCAATGAGCAGTTCTTC.

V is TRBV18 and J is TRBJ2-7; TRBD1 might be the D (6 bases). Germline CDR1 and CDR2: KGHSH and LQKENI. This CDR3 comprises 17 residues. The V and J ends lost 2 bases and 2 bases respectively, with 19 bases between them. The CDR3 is CASSPIGQGSLTYEQYF. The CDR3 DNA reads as TGTGCCAGCTCACCAATCGGCCAGGGGTCCCTCACCTACGAGCAGTACTTC.

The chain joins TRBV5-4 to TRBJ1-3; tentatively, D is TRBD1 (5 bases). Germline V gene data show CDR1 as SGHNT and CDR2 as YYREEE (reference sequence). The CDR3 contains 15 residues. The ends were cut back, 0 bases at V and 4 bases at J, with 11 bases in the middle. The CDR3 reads CASSLEQGAGNTIYF. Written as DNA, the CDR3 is TGTGCCAGCAGCTTGGAGCAGGGTGCAGGAAACACCATATATTTT.